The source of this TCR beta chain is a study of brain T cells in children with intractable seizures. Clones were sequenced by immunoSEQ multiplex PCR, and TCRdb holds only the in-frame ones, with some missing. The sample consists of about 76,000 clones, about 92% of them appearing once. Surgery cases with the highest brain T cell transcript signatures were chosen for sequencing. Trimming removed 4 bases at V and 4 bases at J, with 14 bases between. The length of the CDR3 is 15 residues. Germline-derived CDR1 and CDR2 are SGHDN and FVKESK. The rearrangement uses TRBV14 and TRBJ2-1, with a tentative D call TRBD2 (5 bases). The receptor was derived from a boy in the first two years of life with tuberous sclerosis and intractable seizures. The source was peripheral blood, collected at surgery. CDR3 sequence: CASSPGMVIYNEQFF. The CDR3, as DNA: TGTGCCAGCAGCCCCGGGATGGTAATATACAATGAGCAGTTCTTC.